This is a list of T cell receptor beta chains from one sample in a study of blood T cell repertoires in COVID-19. Assay used: immunoSEQ multiplex PCR; TCRdb lists only in-frame clones, some missing. The table lists under 55,000 clones, approximately 85% of them singletons. Input material: peripheral blood. All receptors derive from an elderly woman with acute or convalescent COVID-19. CDR3s leave out the opening cysteine and the closing phenylalanine or tryptophan. The order of the fields is V gene, CDR3 protein.

TRBV15,ATSRDRTGGASNQPQH
TRBV7-2,ASSVRGGSSYEQY
TRBV2,ASNRGPATNEKLF
TRBV18,ASQDSLNQPQH
TRBV5-6,ASSLDEGVETQY
TRBV7-9,ASSLGVWAGRNEQF
TRBV30,AWSLLTVPNYGYT
TRBV10-3,ATTEGLGRYPSNYGYT
TRBV3-1/TRBV3-2,ASSRRDSHEQF
TRBV11-2,ASSLSDSGANVLT
TRBV5-1,ASSFSGAYEQY
TRBV5-1,ASSGDRSYEQY
TRBV7-6,ASSLTGAAGGNQPQH
TRBV2,ASSGQQNTEAF
TRBV6-5,ASSQAGVTGGELF
TRBV5-1,ASSLRVQGELF
TRBV5-4,ASSFPGQGFGETQY
TRBV5-6,ASSSVRGTDTQY
TRBV5-4,ASSPTSGGQETQY
TRBV7-2,ASSLERGFGYT
TRBV18,ASSPGRTSGKETQY
TRBV4-2,ASSQDAEGARREQF
TRBV7-2,ASSFGGGREQY
TRBV3-1/TRBV3-2,ASSQDRVNTEAF
TRBV18,ASSPPGQASGTQY
TRBV3-1/TRBV3-2,ASSQGSGTYEQY
TRBV19,ASSQAPGQKETQY
TRBV28,ASPPDRNRDTEAF
TRBV28,ASGEQVPRDEQY
TRBV5-1,ASSPPVGQGYEQY
TRBV4-2,ASSLMTQGSTEAF